This T cell receptor beta chain was documented in a study of T cells after yellow fever vaccination. For the study at large: Each low-cell-number fraction was prepared by means of SMART-Seq v4 Ultra Low Input.

They built TCR cDNA with 5'RACE template switching, a step that put in a universal primer site and UMIs. TCRdb analysed the 5' RACE reads with MiXCR anew, one entry per CDR3 protein. The sample has about 300,000 distinct CDR3 sequences, approximately 3.9% seen once. For this clonotype: Its specificity is not known.

General study points: The CD4 and CD8 compartments had a small share of their clonotypes in common. The booster response re-showed most primary clones: 96% CD4, almost 90% CD8.

The V and J ends lost 4 bases and 9 bases, in that order; junction bases with no gene match: 5. Germline V gene lookup returns CDR1 SNHLY and CDR2 FYNNEI. The CDR3 is 15 residues long. The chain is built from TRBV2 and TRBJ1-6; TRBD1 agrees at 11 bases. The starting material was PBMCs, obtained 5 days after the yellow fever booster vaccination. This clonotype originated in a man between 18 and 35 years old who received the YFV17D yellow fever vaccine. The CDR3 DNA reads as TGTGCCAGCAGTGCGGACAGGGGGCCGATTTCACCCCTCCACTTT. This codes for CASSADRGPISPLHF.